This T cell receptor (beta chain) was retrieved from a study of CD8+CD57+ T cells in acquired aplastic anemia. The authors sequenced patients whose flow cytometry had shown CD8+CD57+ cell expansion. General study findings and limits: Overlapping CD8+ CDR3 repertoires of patients and controls contained 25 to 35 shared sequences.

In the case of this clonotype: Its antigen is not identified.

According to the study, genomic DNA was the template for TCR beta VDJ and CDR3 profiling. TCRdb analysed the reads with MiXCR anew, one entry per CDR3 protein. The profile shows around 220,000 distinct CDR3 sequences, around 50% of them singletons. The source of this sequence is a human donor with aplastic anemia. The material sequenced was sorted CD4+, CD8+, or CD8+CD57+ T cells (not recorded which) from PBMCs.

CDR3 sequence (DNA): TGTGCCAGCAGTGAGACCCGGCAGAACACCGGGGAGCTGTTTTTT. Residues: CASSETRQNTGELFF. This rearrangement joins TRBV25-1 to TRBJ2-2, with D unclear. V gave up 3 bases and J gave up 1 base, with 9 bases separating them. This CDR3 region has 15 residues. CDR1 is MGHDK and CDR2 is SYGVNS in the germline V gene.